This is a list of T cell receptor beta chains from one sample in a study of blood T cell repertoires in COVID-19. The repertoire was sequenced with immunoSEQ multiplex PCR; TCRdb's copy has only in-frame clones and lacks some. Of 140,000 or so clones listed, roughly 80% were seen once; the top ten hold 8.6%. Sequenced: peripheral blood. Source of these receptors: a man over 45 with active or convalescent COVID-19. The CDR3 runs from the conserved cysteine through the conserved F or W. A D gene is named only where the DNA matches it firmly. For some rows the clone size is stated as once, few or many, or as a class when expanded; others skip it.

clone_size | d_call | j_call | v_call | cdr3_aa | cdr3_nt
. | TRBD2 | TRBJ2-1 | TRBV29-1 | CSVTAGGSSYNEQFF | TGCAGCGTTACGGCTGGCGGGAGCTCCTACAATGAGCAGTTCTTC
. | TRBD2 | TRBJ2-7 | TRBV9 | CASSEGGLASYYEQYF | TGTGCCAGCAGCGAGGGAGGACTAGCGAGCTACTACGAGCAGTACTTC
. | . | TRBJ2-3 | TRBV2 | CASSERRVRRASTDTQYF | TGTGCCAGCAGTGAAAGGCGGGTTCGGCGGGCAAGCACAGATACGCAGTATTTT
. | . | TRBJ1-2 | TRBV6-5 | CASSYRREAPGYTF | TGTGCCAGCAGTTACCGTCGAGAAGCACCTGGCTACACCTTC
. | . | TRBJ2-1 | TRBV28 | CASSTGLHNEQFF | TGTGCCAGCAGCACGGGACTCCACAATGAGCAGTTCTTC
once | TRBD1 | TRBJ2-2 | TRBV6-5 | CASRTGGDTGELFF | TGTGCCAGCAGGACAGGGGGCGACACCGGGGAGCTGTTTTTT
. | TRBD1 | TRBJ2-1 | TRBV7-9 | CASASAQGIRDEQFF | TGTGCCAGCGCCTCGGCACAGGGGATTCGCGATGAGCAGTTCTTC
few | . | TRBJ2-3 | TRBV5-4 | CASSLSGNTQYF | TGTGCCAGCAGCTTGAGCGGCAATACGCAGTATTTT
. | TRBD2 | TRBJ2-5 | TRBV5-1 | CASSLTLAGERETQYF | TGCGCCAGCAGCTTAACCCTAGCGGGAGAGCGGGAGACCCAGTACTTC
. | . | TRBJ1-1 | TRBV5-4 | CASSNTRGSPEAFF | TGTGCCAGCAGCAACACGCGGGGCAGCCCTGAAGCTTTCTTT
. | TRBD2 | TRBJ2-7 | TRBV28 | CASGISWGGRVYEQYF | TGTGCCAGCGGAATATCCTGGGGCGGGAGAGTCTACGAGCAGTACTTC
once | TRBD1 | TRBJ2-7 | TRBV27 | CASRAGTGNREQYF | TGTGCCAGCAGGGCCGGGACAGGGAACCGCGAGCAGTACTTC
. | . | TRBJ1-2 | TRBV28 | CASSLTTARRGYTF | TGTGCCAGCAGTTTAACGACAGCCCGCCGGGGCTACACCTTC
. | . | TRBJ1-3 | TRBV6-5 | CASSSGRGGNTIYF | TGTGCCAGCAGCTCCGGCAGGGGTGGAAACACCATATATTTT
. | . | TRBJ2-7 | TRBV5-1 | CASSLAFTTGSSYEQYF | TGCGCCAGCAGCTTGGCCTTTACTACGGGGAGCTCCTACGAGCAGTACTTC
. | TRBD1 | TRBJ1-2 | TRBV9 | CASSAGTALYGYTF | TGTGCCAGCAGCGCTGGGACAGCCCTCTATGGCTACACCTTC
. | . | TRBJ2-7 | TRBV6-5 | CASSRPGTYEQYF | TGTGCCAGCAGTCGACCGGGGACCTACGAGCAGTACTTC
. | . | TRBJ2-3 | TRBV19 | CASTPGGGGTDTQYF | TGTGCCAGTACCCCAGGGGGAGGTGGCACAGATACGCAGTATTTT
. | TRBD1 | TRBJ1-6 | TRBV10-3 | CAISRTGTGRDSPLHF | TGTGCCATCAGTCGAACCGGGACAGGGAGGGATTCACCCCTCCACTTT
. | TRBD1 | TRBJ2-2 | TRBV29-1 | CSVGVWTGTTGELFF | TGCAGCGTTGGGGTATGGACAGGGACCACCGGGGAGCTGTTTTTT
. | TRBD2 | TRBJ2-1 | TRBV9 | CASSETSGRANEQFF | TGTGCCAGCAGCGAGACTAGCGGGAGGGCCAATGAGCAGTTCTTC
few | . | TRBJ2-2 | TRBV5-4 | CASSSRGGELFF | TGTGCCAGCAGCTCCCGGGGCGGGGAGCTGTTTTTT
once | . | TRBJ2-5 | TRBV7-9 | CASSSIQGETQYF | TGTGCCAGCAGCTCCATTCAGGGGGAGACCCAGTACTTC
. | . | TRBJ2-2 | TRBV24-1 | CATTGRSTGELFF | TGTGCCACCACCGGGAGATCAACCGGGGAGCTGTTTTTT
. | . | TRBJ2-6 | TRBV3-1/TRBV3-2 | CASSQRTNAANVLTF | TGTGCCAGCAGCCAAAGGACTAATGCGGCCAACGTCCTGACTTTC
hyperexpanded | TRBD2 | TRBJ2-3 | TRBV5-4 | CASSLYEREVDTQYF | TGTGCCAGCAGCTTGTATGAGCGGGAAGTAGATACGCAGTATTTT
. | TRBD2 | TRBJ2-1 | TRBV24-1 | CATSSLAGEGLEQFF | TGTGCCACCAGTTCCCTAGCGGGCGAGGGGCTTGAGCAGTTCTTC
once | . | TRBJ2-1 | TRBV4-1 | CASSLRLASYNEQFF | TGCGCCAGCAGCCTCCGACTCGCATCCTACAATGAGCAGTTCTTC
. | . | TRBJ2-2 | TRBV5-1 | CASSLRESSGTGELFF | TGCGCCAGCAGCTTGAGGGAGAGCTCGGGCACCGGGGAGCTGTTTTTT
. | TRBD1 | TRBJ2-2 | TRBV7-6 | CASSLRTGDTGELFF | TGTGCCAGCAGCTTAAGGACAGGAGACACCGGGGAGCTGTTTTTT
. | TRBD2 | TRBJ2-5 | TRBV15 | CATSRGARGLAGGETQYF | TGTGCCACCAGCAGAGGGGCACGAGGACTAGCGGGAGGAGAGACCCAGTACTTC
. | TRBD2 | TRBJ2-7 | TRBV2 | CASNPREGAYEQYF | TGTGCCAGCAACCCGCGGGAGGGAGCCTACGAGCAGTACTTC
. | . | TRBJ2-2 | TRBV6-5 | CASTGTSNTGELFF | TGTGCCAGCACAGGTACATCGAACACCGGGGAGCTGTTTTTT
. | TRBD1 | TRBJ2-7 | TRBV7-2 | CASSFGTGRRGRASYEQYF | TGTGCCAGCAGCTTCGGGACAGGGAGAAGAGGGAGGGCATCCTACGAGCAGTACTTC
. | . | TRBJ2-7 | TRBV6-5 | CASSGWGPDSYEQYF | TGTGCCAGCAGCGGGTGGGGGCCAGATTCCTACGAGCAGTACTTC
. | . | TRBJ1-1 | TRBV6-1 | CASSEVPSGGNSQDRAFF | TGTGCCAGCAGTGAAGTACCGTCTGGGGGGAACAGCCAGGATCGAGCTTTCTTT
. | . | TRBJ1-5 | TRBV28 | CASRRNGGRGDQPQHF | TGTGCCAGCAGACGTAACGGGGGGCGAGGGGATCAGCCCCAGCATTTT
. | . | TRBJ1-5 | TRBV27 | CASSSGASNQPQHF | TGTGCCAGCAGTTCTGGGGCTAGCAATCAGCCCCAGCATTTT
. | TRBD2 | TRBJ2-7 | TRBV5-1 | CAIRGREVISYEQYF | TGCGCCATCCGGGGGCGGGAGGTAATTTCCTACGAGCAGTACTTC
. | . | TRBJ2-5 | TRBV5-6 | CASSLPGSKETQYF | TGTGCCAGCAGCTTGCCTGGGAGTAAAGAGACCCAGTACTTC
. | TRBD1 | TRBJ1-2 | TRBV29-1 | CSVGGQGAAYGYTF | TGCAGCGTTGGGGGACAGGGGGCAGCCTATGGCTACACCTTC
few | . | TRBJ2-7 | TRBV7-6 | CASSLAVTGGYEQYF | TGTGCCAGCAGCTTAGCGGTGACAGGAGGTTACGAGCAGTACTTC
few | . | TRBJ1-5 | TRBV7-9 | CASSTGTYSNQPQHF | TGTGCCAGCAGCACGGGGACATATAGCAATCAGCCCCAGCATTTT
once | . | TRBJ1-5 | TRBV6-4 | CASSEEGEGQPQHF | TGTGCCAGCAGTGAGGAGGGAGAAGGTCAGCCCCAGCATTTT
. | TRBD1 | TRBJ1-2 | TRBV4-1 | CASSQGTGEGYGYTF | TGCGCCAGCAGCCAAGGGACAGGGGAAGGCTATGGCTACACCTTC
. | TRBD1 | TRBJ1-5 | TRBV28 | CASSPFGQGSSNQPQHF | TGTGCCAGCAGTCCCTTCGGACAGGGGAGTAGCAATCAGCCCCAGCATTTT
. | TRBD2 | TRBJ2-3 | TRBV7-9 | CASSFLAGGSDTQYF | TGTGCCAGCAGCTTCCTAGCGGGAGGATCCGATACGCAGTATTTT
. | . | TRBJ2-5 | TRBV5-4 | CASSPQGSRETQYF | TGTGCCAGCAGCCCACAGGGTAGTCGAGAGACCCAGTACTTC
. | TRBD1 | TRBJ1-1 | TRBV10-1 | CASSQGQGPTEAFF | TGCGCCAGCAGTCAAGGACAGGGCCCTACTGAAGCTTTCTTT
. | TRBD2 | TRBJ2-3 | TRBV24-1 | CATSETGLAVTDTQYF | TGTGCCACCAGTGAAACGGGACTAGCGGTCACAGATACGCAGTATTTT